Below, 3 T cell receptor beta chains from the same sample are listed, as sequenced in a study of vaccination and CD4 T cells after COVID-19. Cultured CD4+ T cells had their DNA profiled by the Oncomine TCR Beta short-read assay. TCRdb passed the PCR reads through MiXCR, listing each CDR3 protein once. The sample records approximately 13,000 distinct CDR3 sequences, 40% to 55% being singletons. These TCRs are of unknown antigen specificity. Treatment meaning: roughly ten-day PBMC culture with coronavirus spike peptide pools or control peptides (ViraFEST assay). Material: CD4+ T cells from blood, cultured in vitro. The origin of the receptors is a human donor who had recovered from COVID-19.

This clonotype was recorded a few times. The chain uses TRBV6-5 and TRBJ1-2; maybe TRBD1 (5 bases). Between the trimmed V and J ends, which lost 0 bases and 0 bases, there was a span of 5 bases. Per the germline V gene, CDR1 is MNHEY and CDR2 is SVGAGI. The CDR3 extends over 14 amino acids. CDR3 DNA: TGTGCCAGCAGTTACTCGGGGCCTAACTATGGCTACACCTTC. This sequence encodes CASSYSGPNYGYTF.

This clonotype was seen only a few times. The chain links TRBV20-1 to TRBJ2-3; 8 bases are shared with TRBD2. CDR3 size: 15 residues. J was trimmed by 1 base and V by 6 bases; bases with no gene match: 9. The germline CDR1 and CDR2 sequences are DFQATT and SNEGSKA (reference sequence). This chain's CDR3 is CSAPRGLAGTDTQYF. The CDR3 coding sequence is TGCAGTGCCCCGCGCGGACTAGCCGGCACAGATACGCAGTATTTT.

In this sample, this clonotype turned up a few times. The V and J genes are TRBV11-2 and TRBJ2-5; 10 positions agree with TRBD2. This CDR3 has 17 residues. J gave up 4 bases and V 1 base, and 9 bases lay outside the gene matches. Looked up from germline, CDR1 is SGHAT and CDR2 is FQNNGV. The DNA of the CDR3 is TGTGCCAGCAGCTTAGGAAATCTAGCGGGGGTGGGAGAGACCCAGTACTTC. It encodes CASSLGNLAGVGETQYF.